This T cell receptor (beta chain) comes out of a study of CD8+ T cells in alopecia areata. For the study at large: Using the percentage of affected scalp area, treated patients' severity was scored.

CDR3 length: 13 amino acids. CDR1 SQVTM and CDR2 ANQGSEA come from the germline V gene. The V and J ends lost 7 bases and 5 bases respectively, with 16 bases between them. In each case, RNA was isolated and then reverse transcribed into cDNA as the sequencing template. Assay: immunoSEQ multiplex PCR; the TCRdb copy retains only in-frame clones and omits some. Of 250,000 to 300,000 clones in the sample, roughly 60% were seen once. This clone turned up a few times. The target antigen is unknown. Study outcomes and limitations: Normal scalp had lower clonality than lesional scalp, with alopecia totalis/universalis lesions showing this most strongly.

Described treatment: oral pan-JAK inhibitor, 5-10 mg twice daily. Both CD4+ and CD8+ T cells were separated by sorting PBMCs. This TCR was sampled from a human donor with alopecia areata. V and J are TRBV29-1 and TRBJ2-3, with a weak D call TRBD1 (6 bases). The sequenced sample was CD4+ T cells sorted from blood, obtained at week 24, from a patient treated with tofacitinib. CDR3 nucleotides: TGCAGCGGGAGAAAACAGGGCGGAGATACGCAGTATTTT. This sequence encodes CSGRKQGGDTQYF.